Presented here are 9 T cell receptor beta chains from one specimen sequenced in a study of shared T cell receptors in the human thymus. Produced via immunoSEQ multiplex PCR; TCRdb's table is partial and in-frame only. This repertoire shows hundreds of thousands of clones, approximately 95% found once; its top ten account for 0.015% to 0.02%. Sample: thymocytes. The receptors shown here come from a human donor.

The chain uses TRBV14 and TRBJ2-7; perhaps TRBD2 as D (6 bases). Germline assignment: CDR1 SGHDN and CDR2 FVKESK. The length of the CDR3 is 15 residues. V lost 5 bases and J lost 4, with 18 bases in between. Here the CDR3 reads CASSERRGLVYEQYF. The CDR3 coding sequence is TGTGCCAGCAGCGAAAGGAGGGGTCTCGTATACGAGCAGTACTTC.

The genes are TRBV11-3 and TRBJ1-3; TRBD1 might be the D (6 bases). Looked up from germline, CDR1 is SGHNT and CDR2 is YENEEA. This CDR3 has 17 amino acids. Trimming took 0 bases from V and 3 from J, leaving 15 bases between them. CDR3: CASSLDRGGLGGNTIYF. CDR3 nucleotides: TGTGCCAGCAGCTTAGATAGGGGGGGGCTAGGTGGAAACACCATATATTTT.

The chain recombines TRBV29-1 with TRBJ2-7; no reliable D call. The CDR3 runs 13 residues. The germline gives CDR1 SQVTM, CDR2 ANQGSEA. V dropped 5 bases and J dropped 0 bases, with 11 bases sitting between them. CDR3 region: CSVTDLSSYEQYF. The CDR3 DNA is TGCAGCGTTACGGACCTGAGCTCCTACGAGCAGTACTTC.

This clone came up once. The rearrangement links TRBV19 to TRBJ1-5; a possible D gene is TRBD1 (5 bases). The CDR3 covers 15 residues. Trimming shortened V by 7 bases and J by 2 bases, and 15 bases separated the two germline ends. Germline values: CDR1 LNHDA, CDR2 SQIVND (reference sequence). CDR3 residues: CASKTVIGGNQPQHF. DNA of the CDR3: TGTGCCAGTAAAACGGTTATAGGGGGCAATCAGCCCCAGCATTTT.

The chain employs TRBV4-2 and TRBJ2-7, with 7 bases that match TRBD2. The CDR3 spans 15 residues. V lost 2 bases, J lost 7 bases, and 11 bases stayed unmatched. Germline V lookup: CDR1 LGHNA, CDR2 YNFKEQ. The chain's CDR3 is CASSQNRSGNREQYF. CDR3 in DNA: TGTGCCAGCAGCCAAAACCGGAGCGGGAATCGGGAGCAGTACTTC.

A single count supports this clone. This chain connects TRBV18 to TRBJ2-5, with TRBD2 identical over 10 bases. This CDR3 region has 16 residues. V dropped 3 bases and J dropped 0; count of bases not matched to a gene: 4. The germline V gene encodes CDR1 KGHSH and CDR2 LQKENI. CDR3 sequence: CASSPLGTSDQETQYF. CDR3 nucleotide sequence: TGTGCCAGCTCACCTTTGGGGACTAGCGACCAAGAGACCCAGTACTTC.

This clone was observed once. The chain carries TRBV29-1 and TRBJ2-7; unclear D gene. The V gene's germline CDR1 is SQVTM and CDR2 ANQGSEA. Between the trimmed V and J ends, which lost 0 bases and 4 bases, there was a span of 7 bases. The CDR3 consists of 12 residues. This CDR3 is CSVEDNSYEQYF. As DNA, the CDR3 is TGCAGCGTTGAAGATAACAGTTACGAGCAGTACTTC.

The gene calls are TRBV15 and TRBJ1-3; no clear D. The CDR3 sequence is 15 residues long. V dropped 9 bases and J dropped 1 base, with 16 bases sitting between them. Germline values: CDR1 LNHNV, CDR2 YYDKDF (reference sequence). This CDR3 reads CATTNGECSGNTIYF. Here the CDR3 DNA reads TGTGCCACAACAAACGGGGAATGTTCTGGAAACACCATATATTTT. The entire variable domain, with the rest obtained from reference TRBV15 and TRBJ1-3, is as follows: DAMVIQNPRYQVTQFGKPVTLSCSQTLNHNVMYWYQQKSSQAPKLLFHYYDKDFNNEADTPDNFQSRRPNTSFCFLDIRSPGLGDTAMYLCATTNGECSGNTIYFGEGSWLTVV.

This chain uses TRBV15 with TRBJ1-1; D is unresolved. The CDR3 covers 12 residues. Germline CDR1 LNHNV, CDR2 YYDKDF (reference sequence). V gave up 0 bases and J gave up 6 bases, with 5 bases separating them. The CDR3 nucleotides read TGTGCCACCAGCAGAGAGGGAGCTGAAGCTTTCTTT. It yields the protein CATSREGAEAFF.